The 21 T cell receptor beta chains reported below all come from one sample, sequenced in a study of T cells in Graves' hyperthyroidism and ophthalmopathy. RNA transcripts gave rise to amplified TCR beta CDR3 regions. The TCR CDR3 was amplified in a first-round RT-PCR using the HTBI primer set. TCRdb re-called the multiplex PCR reads with MiXCR, one entry per CDR3 protein. The sample includes about 690,000 distinct CDR3 sequences, around 16% of them seen just once. Sequencing was done on a sample of blood. All receptors come from a man aged 45 to 65 with Graves' hyperthyroidism.

This clonotype was counted between two and nine times. The chain links TRBV19 to TRBJ1-2; TRBD1 matches 9 bases. With V trimmed by 4 bases and J by 5 bases, 8 bases remained unmatched. This CDR3 comprises 15 residues. Per germline, CDR1 LNHDA and CDR2 SQIVND (reference sequence). CDR3 coding DNA: TGTGCCAGTAGTACCGGACAGGGGCCCGGGTATGGCTACACCTTC. Encoded protein: CASSTGQGPGYGYTF.

Details on this clonotype: This may stem from a read error, because a much larger clone lies one nucleotide away. The chain links TRBV7-9 to TRBJ1-4; 8 bases are shared with TRBD1. From germline, CDR1 is SEHNR and CDR2 FQNEAQ (reference sequence). After removal of 7 bases from V and 9 bases from J, the junction contained 10 bases not matched to a gene. This CDR3 is built from 14 residues. CDR3 region: CASNPGGISKKLFF. The CDR3 DNA follows: TGTGCCAGCAACCCAGGGGGCATAAGTAAAAAACTGTTTTTT.

At least ten counts were recorded for this clonotype. The rearrangement links TRBV11-3 to TRBJ1-1; D is uncertain. From germline, CDR1 is SGHNT and CDR2 YENEEA. The CDR3 length is 13 residues. The V end was cut by 0 bases, the J end by 5 bases, with 7 bases between. The CDR3 spells CASSLDQRTEAFF. The CDR3, as DNA: TGTGCCAGCAGCTTAGATCAGCGGACTGAAGCTTTCTTT.

This clonotype was observed at least ten times. The chain has TRBV30 and TRBJ1-1; D is unresolved. Germline CDR1 and CDR2: GTSNPN and SVGIG (reference sequence). V was pared by 3 bases and J by 4 bases, with 12 bases between. This CDR3 is built from 13 residues. CDR3 nucleotides: TGTGCCTGGAGCGGGAGGGAGGTCACTGAAGCTTTCTTT. Translating gives CAWSGREVTEAFF.

At least ten counts were recorded for this clonotype. The chain links TRBV28 to TRBJ2-7, with 11 bases identical to TRBD2. The length of the CDR3 is 14 residues. Germline loops: CDR1 MDHEN, CDR2 SYDVKM. Trimming removed 5 bases from V and 3 bases from J; junction bases left unmatched: 3. Here the CDR3 DNA reads TGTGCCAGCAGTATCACTAGCGGGGGCTACGAGCAGTACTTC. Its translation: CASSITSGGYEQYF.

This clonotype was recorded at least ten times. The CDR3 sequence: CASSFQGASTDTQYF. The CDR3 nucleotides are TGTGCCAGCAGCTTCCAGGGGGCTAGCACAGATACGCAGTATTTT. V usage is TRBV7-3 and J usage is TRBJ2-3; 8 bases are a match to TRBD1. The germline CDR1 and CDR2 sequences are SGHTA and FQGTGA. This CDR3 is 15 amino acids long. V was clipped by 3 bases and J by 0 bases; unmatched bases: 2.

The V and J genes are TRBV5-1 and TRBJ1-5, with D unclear. Germline V gene lookup returns CDR1 SGHRS and CDR2 YFSETQ. The CDR3 length is 14 residues. Trimming took off 1 base at V and 3 bases at J, with 8 bases between the two ends. In DNA, the CDR3 is TGCGCCAGCAGCTTGTTCGGTCCCAATCAGCCCCAGCATTTT. This sequence encodes CASSLFGPNQPQHF. Full variable domain (remainder filled in from reference TRBV5-1 and TRBJ1-5): KAGVTQTPRYLIKTRGQQVTLSCSPISGHRSVSWYQQTPGQGLQFLFEYFSETQRNKGNFPGRFSGRQFSNSRSEMNVSTLELGDSALYLCASSLFGPNQPQHFGDGTRLSIL.

The table lists this clonotype with many counts. V gene TRBV28 combines with J gene TRBJ2-5; weak D call: TRBD2 (7 bases). Between the trimmed V and J ends, which lost 4 bases and 4 bases, there was a span of 16 bases. This CDR3 spans 15 amino acids. From germline, CDR1 is MDHEN and CDR2 SYDVKM. CDR3 amino acids: CASSSPQGGAETQYF. In nucleotides, the CDR3 is TGTGCCAGCAGTTCCCCACAGGGAGGGGCAGAGACCCAGTACTTC.

V is TRBV25-1 and J is TRBJ1-4; 11 bases line up with TRBD1. The CDR3 sequence is 15 residues long. Germline CDR1 is MGHDK and CDR2 is SYGVNS. The junction had 5 bases not matched to a gene; V was cut back by 4 bases and J by 7 bases. The CDR3 DNA reads as TGTGCCAGCAGTGGGACAGGGGGCTGGGCTGAAAAACTGTTTTTT. Protein sequence: CASSGTGGWAEKLFF.

CDR3 nucleotide sequence: TGTGCCTGGAGTGAGGGTTCCAATAATTCACCCCTCCACTTT. Translated: CAWSEGSNNSPLHF. The V gene is TRBV30, the J gene TRBJ1-6; D unresolved. CDR3 size: 14 residues. Trimming shortened V by 1 base and J by 5 bases, and 9 bases separated the two germline ends. Germline CDR1 reads GTSNPN; CDR2 reads SVGIG (reference sequence).

This clonotype has a count of ten or more. The V and J genes are TRBV12-3 or TRBV12-4 and TRBJ2-2; TRBD1 matches 7 bases. V shed 1 base, J shed 4 bases, and the junction held 3 bases outside the gene matches. The CDR3 covers 15 residues. CDR3 loop: CASSLGQGATGELFF. CDR3 coding DNA: TGTGCCAGCAGTTTAGGACAGGGAGCCACCGGGGAGCTGTTTTTT.

This clonotype showed up many times. The chain uses TRBV10-3 and TRBJ2-7; TRBD2 matches 13 bases. V trimming: 4 bases; J trimming: 3 bases; junction bases outside the gene matches: 0. This CDR3 is 14 amino acids long. The germline gives CDR1 ENHRY, CDR2 SYGVKD. The CDR3 DNA sequence: TGTGCCATCAGTGGGACTAGCGGGAGCTACGAGCAGTACTTC. Protein sequence: CAISGTSGSYEQYF.

This clonotype was counted many times. J is TRBJ2-1 and V is TRBV11-1, with D possibly matching TRBD1 (6 bases). The CDR3 spans 11 residues. The germline CDR1 and CDR2 sequences are SGHAT and FQDESV (reference sequence). Trimming pared 5 bases from V and 15 bases from J, leaving 14 bases between. The CDR3 is CASSLGQNLFF. CDR3 nucleotides: TGTGCCAGCAGCCTCGGACAGAATCTGTTCTTC.

This clonotype was recorded many times. The chain joins TRBV11-2 to TRBJ2-1, with a possible D match to TRBD1 (5 bases). Trimming removed 2 bases at V and 0 bases at J, with 11 bases between. Per the germline V gene, CDR1 is SGHAT and CDR2 is FQNNGV. This CDR3 region has 16 residues. This CDR3 is CASSLRQSVSYNEQFF. DNA for the CDR3: TGTGCCAGCAGCTTACGACAGTCCGTCTCCTACAATGAGCAGTTCTTC.

Regarding this clonotype: Being one base from a much bigger clone, this may be a read error. The gene calls are TRBV12-3 or TRBV12-4 and TRBJ2-7; TRBD1 matches 9 bases. J lost 7 bases, V lost 6 bases, and 13 bases had no gene match. The CDR3 extends over 15 amino acids. The CDR3 reads CASRTRDRVIGEQYF. The CDR3, as DNA: TGTGCCAGCAGGACCCGGGACAGGGTGATAGGTGAGCAGTACTTC.

This clonotype was seen repeatedly, ten times or more. The rearrangement joins TRBV27 to TRBJ2-3, with D unresolved. Germline assignment: CDR1 MNHEY and CDR2 SMNVEV (reference sequence). Between the trimmed V and J ends, which lost 1 base and 0 bases, there was a span of 8 bases. CDR3 length: 15 amino acids. The CDR3: CASSLLAYSTDTQYF. The CDR3, as DNA: TGTGCCAGCAGTTTATTGGCTTATAGCACAGATACGCAGTATTTT.

This clonotype came up a few times. The V and J genes are TRBV6-1 and TRBJ2-4; D may be TRBD1 or TRBD2 (6 bases each). Germline-derived CDR1 and CDR2 are MNHNS and SASEGT. V was clipped by 6 bases and J by 0 bases, with 18 bases between them. The CDR3 runs to 17 residues. CDR3 in amino acids: CASSPRGEGGAKNIQYF. CDR3 sequence (DNA): TGTGCCAGCAGCCCCCGGGGTGAGGGGGGAGCCAAAAACATTCAGTACTTC.

This clonotype was seen ten or more times. This chain uses TRBV6-6 with TRBJ2-1, with 9 bases matching TRBD2. The CDR3 has 16 amino acids. Trimming at V came to 2 bases and at J to 0 bases, leaving 2 bases not matched to a gene. From germline, CDR1 is MNHNY and CDR2 SVGAGI (reference sequence). For the CDR3, the DNA is TGTGCCAGCAGTTACGGAGCGGGAGGCTCCTACAATGAGCAGTTCTTC. Amino acid sequence: CASSYGAGGSYNEQFF.

This clonotype has a handful of counts. The rearrangement links TRBV19 to TRBJ1-5, with D perhaps TRBD1 (6 bases). Trimming stripped 6 bases from V and 7 bases from J, with 16 bases between. Germline V gene data show CDR1 as LNHDA and CDR2 as SQIVND (reference sequence). The CDR3 has 14 residues. CDR3 loop: CASRTRGAGQPQHF. The DNA for the CDR3 is TGTGCCAGTAGGACTCGGGGGGCAGGCCAGCCCCAGCATTTT.

This clonotype came up many times. The chain recombines TRBV5-1 with TRBJ2-7, with D unresolved. Germline CDR1 and CDR2: SGHRS and YFSETQ. CDR3 length equals 13 residues. With 4 bases removed from V and 5 bases from J, the gap between germline ends came to 13 bases. The CDR3 is CASSPGPLNEQYF. The CDR3 nucleotides are TGCGCCAGCAGCCCCGGCCCTCTAAACGAGCAGTACTTC. The whole variable domain, filled in from reference TRBV5-1 and TRBJ2-7, reads KAGVTQTPRYLIKTRGQQVTLSCSPISGHRSVSWYQQTPGQGLQFLFEYFSETQRNKGNFPGRFSGRQFSNSRSEMNVSTLELGDSALYLCASSPGPLNEQYFGPGTRLTVT.

V usage is TRBV3-1 and J usage is TRBJ1-2; perhaps TRBD1 as D (5 bases). Trimming removed 4 bases at V and 4 bases at J, with 13 bases between. The CDR3 has 14 amino acids. In germline, CDR1 is LGHDT, CDR2 YNNKEL (reference sequence). The DNA of the CDR3 is TGTGCCAGCAGCCCAGGGACCGCACCCTATGGCTACACCTTC. Its protein is CASSPGTAPYGYTF.